The sequence of this T cell receptor beta chain was determined in a study of blood T cells in healthy people across ages. Germline trimming cut 1 base from V and 8 bases from J; bases unmatched to any gene: 7. The germline gives CDR1 LGHDT, CDR2 YNNKEL (reference sequence). There are 15 residues in the CDR3. Through a sample-barcoded 5' primer and a J-beta primer mix, a second PCR was run for roughly 7 to 11 cycles. TCRdb re-analysed the 5' RACE reads in MiXCR, keeping a single row per CDR3 protein. The sample includes about 1.4 million distinct CDR3 sequences, roughly 59% of them seen just once. The authors drew 8.5 to 10 milliliters of peripheral blood from each donor.

Specimen: blood. The sequence came from a man aged 18 to 30 in good health. The rearrangement uses TRBV3-1 and TRBJ2-1; 8 bases align to TRBD2. Written as DNA, the CDR3 is TGTGCCAGCAGCCAAGCGGCAGCGGGGGTGGATGAGCAGTTCTTC. The encoded protein is CASSQAAAGVDEQFF.